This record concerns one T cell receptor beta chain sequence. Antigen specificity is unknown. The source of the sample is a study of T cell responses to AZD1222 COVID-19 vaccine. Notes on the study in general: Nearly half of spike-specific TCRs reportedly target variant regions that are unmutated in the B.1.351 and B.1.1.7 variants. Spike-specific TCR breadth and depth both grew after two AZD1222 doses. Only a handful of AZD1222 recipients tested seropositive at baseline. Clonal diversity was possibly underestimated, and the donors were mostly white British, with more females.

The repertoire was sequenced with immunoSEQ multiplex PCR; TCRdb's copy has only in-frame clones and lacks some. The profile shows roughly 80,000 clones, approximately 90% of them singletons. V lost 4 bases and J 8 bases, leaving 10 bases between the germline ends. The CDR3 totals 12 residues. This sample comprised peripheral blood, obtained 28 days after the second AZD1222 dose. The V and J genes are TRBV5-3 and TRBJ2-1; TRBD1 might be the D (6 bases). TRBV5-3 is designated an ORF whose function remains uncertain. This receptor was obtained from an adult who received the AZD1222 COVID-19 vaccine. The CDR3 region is CARSTRQDEQFF. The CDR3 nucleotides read TGTGCCAGAAGCACCAGACAGGATGAGCAGTTCTTC.